The 11 T cell receptor beta chains below come from one sample, sequenced in a study of blood T cells in healthy people across ages. A sample-barcoded 5' primer and a J-beta primer mix were used in a second PCR of roughly 7 to 12 cycles. A single record per CDR3 protein comes from TCRdb applying MiXCR to the 5' RACE reads. Altogether 650,000 to 700,000 distinct CDR3 sequences are present, about 30% being singletons, with the ten largest covering over 15%. Sequences were obtained from blood. The source of these receptors is an elderly woman in good health.

This clonotype was seen repeatedly, ten times or more. V usage is TRBV5-1 and J usage is TRBJ2-1, with TRBD1 identical over 7 bases. The CDR3 totals 14 residues. Per the germline V gene, CDR1 is SGHRS and CDR2 is YFSETQ. V was pared by 4 bases and J by 5 bases, with 6 bases of the junction left unmatched. In DNA, the CDR3 is TGCGCCAGCAGCATACGGGACAGAGACAATGAGCAGTTCTTC. It encodes CASSIRDRDNEQFF.

The rearrangement uses TRBV6-6 and TRBJ2-1; D may be TRBD1 (6 bases). The length of the CDR3 is 16 residues. The germline CDR1 and CDR2 sequences are MNHNY and SVGAGI (reference sequence). V dropped 2 bases and J dropped 5 bases, with 16 bases sitting between them. CDR3 residues: CASSYPRDRTHNEQFF. CDR3 nucleotides: TGTGCCAGCAGTTACCCAAGAGACAGGACCCACAATGAGCAGTTCTTC.

The chain couples TRBV29-1 to TRBJ2-1; the D is unclear. V lost 3 bases, J lost 9 bases, and 6 bases lay in between. Germline values: CDR1 SQVTM, CDR2 ANQGSEA. The CDR3 is made up of 10 amino acids. The CDR3 loop is CSVENLEQFF. The CDR3 DNA follows: TGCAGCGTTGAGAATCTTGAGCAGTTCTTC.

This clonotype was detected many times. V usage is TRBV7-2 and J usage is TRBJ2-3; maybe TRBD2 (5 bases). Trimming removed 5 bases at V and 1 base at J, with 16 bases between. The CDR3 consists of 16 residues. CDR1 and CDR2 from the germline V gene are SGHTA and FQGNSA. The DNA of the CDR3 is TGTGCCAGCAGCCCCCGGAGGCTTAGGGGCACAGATACGCAGTATTTT. This codes for CASSPRRLRGTDTQYF.

Worth noting for this clonotype: A much bigger clone sits one base away, suggesting this may be a read error. This chain connects TRBV7-3 to TRBJ2-1; D possibly matches TRBD1 or TRBD2 (6 bases each). Trimming cost V 3 bases and J 11 bases, with 14 bases left between them. This CDR3 spans 13 amino acids. The germline gives CDR1 SGHTA, CDR2 FQGTGA. The CDR3 sequence: CASSFGGREKQFF. The CDR3 nucleotides read TGTGCCAGCAGCTTTGGGGGGCGAGAAAAGCAGTTCTTC.

This sequence joins TRBV5-1 and TRBJ2-5, with D hard to call. The CDR3 has 12 residues. Germline V gene data show CDR1 as SGHRS and CDR2 as YFSETQ. V lost 4 bases and J 11 bases, leaving 15 bases between the germline ends. CDR3 nucleotide sequence: TGCGCCAGCAGCGCCGGATCTAATGAGCAGTACTTC. Its protein is CASSAGSNEQYF.

As concerns this clonotype: Given a much more abundant clone one base away, this may be a read error. The genes are TRBV5-1 and TRBJ1-2, with D hard to call. Germline assignment: CDR1 SGHRS and CDR2 YFSETQ. CDR3 length: 13 amino acids. CDR3 residues: CASSEGAGYGYAF. The CDR3 nucleotides read TGCGCCAGCAGCGAGGGTGCGGGTTATGGCTACGCCTTC.

This clonotype was seen repeatedly, ten times or more. The chain recombines TRBV7-9 with TRBJ2-7; 10 bases align to TRBD1. V was clipped by 3 bases and J by 6 bases; unmatched bases: 14. CDR3 size: 17 residues. Germline values: CDR1 SEHNR, CDR2 FQNEAQ (reference sequence). The CDR3 DNA follows: TGTGCCAGCAGCTTCGGGTCAATTCCGGGACAGGGGAGCGAGCAGTACTTC. This translates into CASSFGSIPGQGSEQYF. Together with reference TRBV7-9 and TRBJ2-7, the CDR3 gives the full variable domain: DTGVSQNPRHKITKRGQNVTFRCDPISEHNRLYWYRQTLGQGPEFLTYFQNEAQLEKSRLLSDRFSAERPKGSFSTLEIQRTEQGDSAMYLCASSFGSIPGQGSEQYFGPGTRLTVT.

Turning to this clonotype: Possible read error: a much larger clone is one base away. The chain uses TRBV14 and TRBJ2-5, with D perhaps given as TRBD1 or TRBD2 (5 bases each). The CDR3 length is 16 residues. The V gene's germline CDR1 is SGHDN and CDR2 FVKESK. The CDR3 reads CASSQDQGLGTETRYF. Written as DNA, the CDR3 is TGTGCCAGCAGCCAAGACCAGGGCCTGGGGACGGAGACCCGGTACTTC.

The sample holds a few counts of this clonotype. A much larger clonotype is one base distant, so this may be a read error. The rearrangement joins TRBV12-3 or TRBV12-4 to TRBJ2-2; D may be TRBD2 (6 bases). V lost 4 bases, J lost 0 bases, and 12 bases lay in between. The length of the CDR3 is 16 residues. Written as DNA, the CDR3 is TGTGCCAGCAGTTCCTTTGGCGGGGCGAACACCGGGGAGCTGTTTTTT. This codes for CASSSFGGANTGELFF.

The DNA of the CDR3 is TGCGCCAGCAGCCTGAGTGGCGGGGGGGCCATAGATACGCAGTATTTT. Protein sequence: CASSLSGGGAIDTQYF. V is TRBV5-1 and J is TRBJ2-3, with 9 bases lining up with TRBD2. Germline V gives CDR1 SGHRS, CDR2 YFSETQ. With V trimmed by 4 bases and J by 5 bases, 11 bases remained unmatched. This CDR3 has 16 residues.